One and the same sample provided the 17 T cell receptor beta chains below, sequenced in a study of blood T cell repertoires in COVID-19. Using immunoSEQ multiplex PCR, the repertoire was profiled, and TCRdb retains in-frame clones only, with some absent. The table includes fewer than 50,000 clones, around 84% detected once. The sample was peripheral blood. The receptors derive from a man in his 60s with COVID-19, enrolled during active disease.

The rearrangement uses TRBV2 and TRBJ2-2; D not resolved. With 6 bases removed from V and 3 bases from J, the gap between germline ends came to 11 bases. CDR1 and CDR2 (germline): SNHLY, FYNNEI. This CDR3 contains 14 residues. CDR3 region: CASSLLGDTGELFF. CDR3 DNA: TGTGCCAGCAGCCTACTCGGAGACACCGGGGAGCTGTTTTTT.

V is TRBV4-1 and J is TRBJ1-1; D remains ambiguous. Germline loops: CDR1 MGHRA, CDR2 YSYEKL. The CDR3 contains 14 residues. Trimming removed 1 base from V and 4 bases from J, with 10 bases in between. For the CDR3, the DNA is TGCGCCAGCAGCCAAGTTCTCGCGGGCACTGAAGCTTTCTTT. It codes for CASSQVLAGTEAFF.

The table lists this clone with a count of one. The chain links TRBV5-8 to TRBJ1-4; D uncertain. Per germline, CDR1 SGHTS and CDR2 YDEGEE. V dropped 2 bases and J dropped 3 bases, with 14 bases sitting between them. The length of the CDR3 is 16 residues. The CDR3 DNA reads as TGTGCCAGCAGCTTCGGCGAGGGTTCGTCTAATGAAAAACTGTTTTTT. Its translation is CASSFGEGSSNEKLFF.

This clone appeared a single time. The chain carries TRBV4-2 and TRBJ1-2; TRBD1 aligns across 8 bases. The CDR3 has 16 amino acids. V shed 0 bases, J shed 5 bases, and the junction held 8 bases outside the gene matches. Germline CDR1 is LGHNA and CDR2 is YNFKEQ. CDR3 bases: TGTGCCAGCAGCCAAGAACAACAGGGGGGCGCATATGGCTACACCTTC. It codes for CASSQEQQGGAYGYTF.

For the CDR3, the DNA is TGTGCCAGTAGTATAGATCTCTGGGGTAAGACAGGGGACTTCAATCAGCCCCAGCATTTT. Residues: CASSIDLWGKTGDFNQPQHF. This chain links TRBV19 with TRBJ1-5; 8 nucleotides agree with TRBD1. V shed 0 bases, J shed 3 bases, and the junction held 16 bases outside the gene matches. Germline-derived CDR1 and CDR2 are LNHDA and SQIVND (reference sequence). The CDR3 has 20 amino acids.

This clone was counted once. The chain employs TRBV2 and TRBJ2-1, with TRBD2 matching 9 bases. Germline values: CDR1 SNHLY, CDR2 FYNNEI. V shed 8 bases, J shed 9 bases, and the junction held 14 bases outside the gene matches. This CDR3 is built from 15 residues. CDR3 coding DNA: TGTGCCAGCCCTGGGGCGGGAGGGCCCGGCGGTGAGCAGTTCTTC. Translated, it gives CASPGAGGPGGEQFF.

The chain uses TRBV4-2 and TRBJ2-5; TRBD2 matches 13 bases. The CDR3 consists of 18 residues. Germline V lookup: CDR1 LGHNA, CDR2 YNFKEQ. Trimming removed 2 bases from V and 2 bases from J; junction bases left unmatched: 8. The CDR3 is CASSQQKLAGGRQETQYF. The CDR3 nucleotides read TGTGCCAGCAGCCAACAGAAACTAGCGGGAGGGCGTCAAGAGACCCAGTACTTC.

The V gene is TRBV7-9, the J gene TRBJ1-2; the D is unclear. Germline assignment: CDR1 SEHNR and CDR2 FQNEAQ (reference sequence). The CDR3 runs 15 residues. The V end was cut by 5 bases, the J end by 4 bases, with 17 bases between. DNA for the CDR3: TGTGCCAGCAGCCTCCGATCTGTGCCGAGCTATGGCTACACCTTC. Its protein is CASSLRSVPSYGYTF.

The chain employs TRBV9 and TRBJ1-3, with D perhaps TRBD1 (5 bases). CDR1 and CDR2 from the germline V gene are SGDLS and YYNGEE. There are 16 residues in the CDR3. V was clipped by 0 bases and J by 0 bases, with 10 bases between them. In nucleotides, the CDR3 is TGTGCCAGCAGCGTAGATGGACAATCCTCTGGAAACACCATATATTTT. This codes for CASSVDGQSSGNTIYF.

On this clone itself: One junction end does not reproduce the germline sequence, and a read error may be involved. The genes are TRBV28 and TRBJ1-2, with a possible D match to TRBD1 (6 bases). Germline V CDR1 and CDR2: MDHEN, SYDVKM. The CDR3 is made up of 14 amino acids. The CDR3 loop reads CAGSFPTGGYGYTF. The CDR3 bases are TGTGCCGGCAGTTTTCCGACAGGCGGCTATGGCTACACCTTC.

V and J are TRBV5-1 and TRBJ2-2, with D maybe TRBD1 (5 bases). The CDR3 is 15 amino acids. Trimming took off 5 bases at V and 1 base at J, with 12 bases between the two ends. From germline, CDR1 is SGHRS and CDR2 YFSETQ. The CDR3 region has the DNA TGCGCCAGCAGTTCCCAAACAGGGAACACCGGGGAGCTGTTTTTT. Translation: CASSSQTGNTGELFF.

V usage is TRBV5-1 and J usage is TRBJ2-3; TRBD2 agrees at 11 bases. The CDR3 extends over 16 amino acids. Germline loops: CDR1 SGHRS, CDR2 YFSETQ. V lost 4 bases, J lost 0 bases, and 4 bases stayed unmatched. As DNA, the CDR3 is TGCGCCAGCAGCATGGGGACTAGCGGAAGCACAGATACGCAGTATTTT. Protein sequence: CASSMGTSGSTDTQYF.

CDR3 sequence (DNA): TGTGCCAGCAGCTTAAAGGGGAAGGACGGGGGGACCGGGGAGCTGTTTTTT. It yields the protein CASSLKGKDGGTGELFF. V usage is TRBV7-3 and J usage is TRBJ2-2; TRBD2 matches 7 bases. The CDR3 spans 17 residues. Trimming removed 1 base from V and 5 bases from J; junction bases left unmatched: 10. Germline CDR1 and CDR2: SGHTA and FQGTGA.

The chain uses TRBV7-9 and TRBJ1-1; D might be TRBD1 (5 bases). Trimming removed 0 bases at V and 0 bases at J, with 8 bases between. Germline lookup yields CDR1 SEHNR and CDR2 FQNEAQ (reference sequence). The CDR3 sequence is 15 residues long. The CDR3: CASSLAGAVNTEAFF. CDR3 coding DNA: TGTGCCAGCAGCTTAGCAGGGGCGGTGAACACTGAAGCTTTCTTT. Combining the CDR3 with reference TRBV7-9 and TRBJ1-1 gives the whole variable domain DTGVSQNPRHKITKRGQNVTFRCDPISEHNRLYWYRQTLGQGPEFLTYFQNEAQLEKSRLLSDRFSAERPKGSFSTLEIQRTEQGDSAMYLCASSLAGAVNTEAFFGQGTRLTVV.

The V call is TRBV30, the J call TRBJ2-4; TRBD2 is a possible D gene (6 bases). CDR1 and CDR2 (germline): GTSNPN, SVGIG (reference sequence). Deletions cut 3 bases from V and 6 bases from J, with 18 bases between. The CDR3 extends over 15 amino acids. The DNA of the CDR3 is TGTGCCTGGAGACACGGGGGATCGCTGACAAACATTCAGTACTTC. This translates into CAWRHGGSLTNIQYF.

This sequence joins TRBV4-3 and TRBJ1-2; 9 bases are a match to TRBD1. CDR1 and CDR2 from the germline V gene are LGHNA and YSLEER. The CDR3 contains 16 residues. The V and J ends lost 0 bases and 7 bases, in that order; junction bases with no gene match: 9. CDR3: CASSQDTQGAWSGYTF. DNA of the CDR3: TGCGCCAGCAGCCAAGATACACAGGGGGCTTGGAGTGGCTACACCTTC.

CDR3: CASSLESQGSAEAFF. In DNA, the CDR3 is TGTGCCAGCAGCTTAGAAAGTCAGGGGAGCGCTGAAGCTTTCTTT. The chain has TRBV7-9 and TRBJ1-1, with D perhaps TRBD1 (6 bases). The CDR3 contains 15 residues. V gave up 1 base and J gave up 6 bases, with 15 bases separating them. CDR1 is SEHNR, CDR2 FQNEAQ, per germline (reference sequence).